The 13 T cell receptor beta chains presented below share a single source sample, sequenced in a study of blood T cell repertoires in COVID-19. TCRdb keeps only in-frame clones here, not all; method: immunoSEQ multiplex PCR. In the table there are approximately 350,000 clones, around 91% of which are singletons. Sequencing was done on a sample of peripheral blood. These receptors were collected from a woman aged 18 to 35 who had recovered from COVID-19.

V usage is TRBV10-2 and J usage is TRBJ1-5; the D gene is possibly TRBD1 (5 bases). Trimming pared 5 bases from V and 1 base from J, leaving 9 bases between. CDR3 length equals 14 residues. Germline V gives CDR1 WSHSY, CDR2 SAAADI. CDR3 sequence reads: CASSNDRSNQPQHF. The CDR3 bases are TGCGCCAGCAGTAATGACAGAAGCAATCAGCCCCAGCATTTT.

The J gene is TRBJ2-1, the V gene TRBV7-2; weak D call: TRBD2 (6 bases). Germline CDR1 and CDR2: SGHTA and FQGNSA. The length of the CDR3 is 16 residues. Trimming removed 3 bases at V and 0 bases at J, with 12 bases between. The CDR3 region has the DNA TGTGCCAGCAGCTTGACGCGCGGGACCTCCTACAATGAGCAGTTCTTC. Its translation is CASSLTRGTSYNEQFF.

The gene calls are TRBV19 and TRBJ2-1, with 14 nucleotides matching TRBD2. V was clipped by 4 bases and J by 8 bases; unmatched bases: 10. This CDR3 is built from 17 residues. The germline V gene encodes CDR1 LNHDA and CDR2 SQIVND (reference sequence). The CDR3 region has the DNA TGTGCCAGTAGTACAGGGACTAGCGGGAGTCCCTGGGATGAGCAGTTCTTC. Protein product: CASSTGTSGSPWDEQFF.

The CDR3 region is CASSLKDNEGYTF. CDR3 coding DNA: TGCGCCAGCAGCTTAAAAGACAATGAAGGCTACACCTTC. The genes are TRBV5-1 and TRBJ1-2; D ambiguous. CDR1 is SGHRS and CDR2 is YFSETQ in the germline V gene. There are 13 residues in the CDR3. V lost 2 bases and J 8 bases, leaving 13 bases between the germline ends.

This clone came up once. The chain combines TRBV14 with TRBJ1-2, with TRBD1 matching over 11 bases. Trimming cost V 3 bases and J 6 bases; bases outside gene matches: 6. This CDR3 is 15 amino acids long. Germline V gene sequence: CDR1 SGHDN, CDR2 FVKESK. The CDR3 coding sequence is TGTGCCAGCAGCCACGGACAGGGGGCCTGGAATGGCTACACCTTC. It encodes CASSHGQGAWNGYTF.

The chain links TRBV29-1 to TRBJ2-2, with 11 bases matching TRBD1. CDR1 and CDR2 (germline): SQVTM, ANQGSEA. With V trimmed by 3 bases and J by 7 bases, 1 base remained unmatched. This CDR3 has 13 residues. CDR3 DNA sequence: TGCAGCGTTGAGGGACAGGGGGACGGGGAGCTGTTTTTT. Amino acids: CSVEGQGDGELFF.

This clone appeared once. An end of the junction differs from the germline gene, which may be a read error. The V gene is TRBV7-7, the J gene TRBJ2-5; 7 nucleotides match TRBD2. Germline CDR1 SSHAT, CDR2 FNYEAQ (reference sequence). The CDR3 totals 15 residues. The CDR3 bases are TGTGCCAGCAGCTTAGGTGGGGGGGACCAGGAGACCCAGTACTTC. Translated: CASSLGGGDQETQYF.

This clone was observed a single time. The rearrangement joins TRBV7-2 to TRBJ2-3, with 7 bases identical to TRBD2. The trim removed 4 bases at V and 4 bases at J, leaving 8 bases unmatched. The CDR3 contains 15 residues. Per the germline V gene, CDR1 is SGHTA and CDR2 is FQGNSA. CDR3 DNA sequence: TGTGCCAGCAGCTCACCGGGACTACCTTCAGATACGCAGTATTTT. This gives the protein CASSSPGLPSDTQYF.

This rearrangement joins TRBV2 to TRBJ2-3; D is possibly TRBD1 (6 bases). V lost 6 bases and J 8 bases, leaving 12 bases between the germline ends. The CDR3 is made up of 12 amino acids. Germline-derived CDR1 and CDR2 are SNHLY and FYNNEI. This CDR3 is CASSEGVGTQYF. For the CDR3, the DNA is TGTGCCAGCAGCGAGGGGGTTGGTACGCAGTATTTT. Full variable domain (remainder filled in from reference TRBV2 and TRBJ2-3): EPEVTQTPSHQVTQMGQEVILRCVPISNHLYFYWYRQILGQKVEFLVSFYNNEISEKSEIFDDQFSVERPDGSNFTLKIRSTKLEDSAMYFCASSEGVGTQYFGPGTRLTVL.

This chain joins TRBV6-5 and TRBJ2-3; tentatively, D is TRBD2 (5 bases). CDR1 and CDR2 (germline): MNHEY, SVGAGI. With 3 bases removed from V and 3 bases from J, the gap between germline ends came to 13 bases. The CDR3 covers 15 residues. The DNA for the CDR3 is TGTGCCAGCAGTTATCAACTAGTCGGTACAGATACGCAGTATTTT. It codes for CASSYQLVGTDTQYF.

Details on this clone: Other nucleotide sequences from this sample produce the same CDR3. The chain uses TRBV19 and TRBJ2-7; D unresolved. V was trimmed by 1 base and J by 4 bases, leaving 8 bases between them. The CDR3 covers 13 residues. The germline CDR1 and CDR2 sequences are LNHDA and SQIVND (reference sequence). The DNA for the CDR3 is TGTGCCAGTAGTATAGGGGCCGCTTACGAGCAGTACGTC. It codes for CASSIGAAYEQYV.

This clone turned up a few times. The chain combines TRBV6-5 with TRBJ1-2; D not certain. The V gene's germline CDR1 is MNHEY and CDR2 SVGAGI. This CDR3 spans 14 amino acids. V was trimmed by 1 base and J by 2 bases, leaving 8 bases between them. CDR3 sequence (DNA): TGTGCCAGCAGTTACTTCAAATCAAACTATGGCTACACCTTC. Encoded protein: CASSYFKSNYGYTF.

This chain uses TRBV10-3 with TRBJ2-1, with TRBD2 identical over 8 bases. The CDR3 is 11 residues long. Germline V gene sequence: CDR1 ENHRY, CDR2 SYGVKD. Unmatched junction bases numbered 3, after V lost 10 bases and J lost 7 bases. The CDR3 DNA follows: TGTGCCACCTCGGGGGGGAATGAGCAGTTCTTC. Translated: CATSGGNEQFF.